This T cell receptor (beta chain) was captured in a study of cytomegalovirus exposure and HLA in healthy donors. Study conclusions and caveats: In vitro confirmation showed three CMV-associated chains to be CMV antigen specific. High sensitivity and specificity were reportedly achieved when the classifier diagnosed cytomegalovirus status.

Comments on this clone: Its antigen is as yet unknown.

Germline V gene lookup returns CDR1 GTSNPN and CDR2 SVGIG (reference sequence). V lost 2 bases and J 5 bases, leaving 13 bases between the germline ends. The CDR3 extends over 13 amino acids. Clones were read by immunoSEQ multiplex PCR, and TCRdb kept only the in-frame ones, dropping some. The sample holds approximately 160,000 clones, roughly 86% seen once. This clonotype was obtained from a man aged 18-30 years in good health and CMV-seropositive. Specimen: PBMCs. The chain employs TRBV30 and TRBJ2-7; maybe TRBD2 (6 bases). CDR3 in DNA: TGTGCCTGGAGTAGTGGCGGGAACCACGAGCAGTACTTC. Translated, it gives CAWSSGGNHEQYF. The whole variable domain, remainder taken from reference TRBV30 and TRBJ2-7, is SQTIHQWPATLVQPVGSPLSLECTVEGTSNPNLYWYRQAAGRGLQLLFYSVGIGQISSEVPQNLSASRPQDRQFILSSKKLLLSDSGFYLCAWSSGGNHEQYFGPGTRLTVT.